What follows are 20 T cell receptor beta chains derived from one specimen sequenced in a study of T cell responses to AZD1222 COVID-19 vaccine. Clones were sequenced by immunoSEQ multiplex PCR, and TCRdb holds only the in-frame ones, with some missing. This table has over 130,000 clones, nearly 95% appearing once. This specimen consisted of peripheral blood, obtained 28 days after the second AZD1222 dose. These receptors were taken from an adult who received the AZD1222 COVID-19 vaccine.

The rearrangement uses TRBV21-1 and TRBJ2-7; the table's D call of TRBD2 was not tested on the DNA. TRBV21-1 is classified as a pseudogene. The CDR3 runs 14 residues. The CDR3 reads CASSMGLASYEQYF. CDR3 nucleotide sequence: TGTGCCAGCAGTATGGGACTAGCTTCCTACGAGCAGTACTTC.

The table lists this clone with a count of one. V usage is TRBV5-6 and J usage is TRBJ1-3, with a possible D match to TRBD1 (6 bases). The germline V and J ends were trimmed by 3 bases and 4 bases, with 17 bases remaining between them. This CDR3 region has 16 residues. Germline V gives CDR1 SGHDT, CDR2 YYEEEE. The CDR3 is CASSSDSGAPGNTIYF. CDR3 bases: TGTGCCAGCAGCTCCGACTCGGGGGCGCCCGGAAACACCATATATTTT.

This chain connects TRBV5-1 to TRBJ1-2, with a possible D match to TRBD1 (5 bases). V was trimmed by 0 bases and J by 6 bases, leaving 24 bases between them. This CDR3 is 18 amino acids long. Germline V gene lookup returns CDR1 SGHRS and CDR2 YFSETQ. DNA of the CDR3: TGCGCCAGCAGCTTGGCGGGCTACGGATCGGGGGTTAGGGATGGCTACACCTTC. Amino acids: CASSLAGYGSGVRDGYTF.

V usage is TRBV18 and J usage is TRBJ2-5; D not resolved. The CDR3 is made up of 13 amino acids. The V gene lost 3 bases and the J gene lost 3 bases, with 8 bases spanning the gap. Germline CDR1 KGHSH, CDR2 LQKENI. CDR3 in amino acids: CASSPRTKETQYF. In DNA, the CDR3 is TGTGCCAGCTCACCCCGGACCAAAGAGACCCAGTACTTC. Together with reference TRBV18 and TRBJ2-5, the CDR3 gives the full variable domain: NAGVMQNPRHLVRRRGQEARLRCSPMKGHSHVYWYRQLPEEGLKFMVYLQKENIIDESGMPKERFSAEFPKEGPSILRIQQVVRGDSAAYFCASSPRTKETQYFGPGTRLLVL.

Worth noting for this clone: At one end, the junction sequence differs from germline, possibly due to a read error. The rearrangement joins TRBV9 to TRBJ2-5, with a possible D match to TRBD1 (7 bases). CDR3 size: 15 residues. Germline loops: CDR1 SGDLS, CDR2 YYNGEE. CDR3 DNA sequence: TGTGCCGGCAGCGGTCCTGGAGGGGGCCGAGAGACCCAGTACTTC. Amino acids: CAGSGPGGGRETQYF.

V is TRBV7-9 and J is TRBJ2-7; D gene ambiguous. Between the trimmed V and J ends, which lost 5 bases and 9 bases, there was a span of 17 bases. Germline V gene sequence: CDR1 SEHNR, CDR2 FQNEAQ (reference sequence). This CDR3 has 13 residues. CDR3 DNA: TGTGCCAGCAGCCCGCCCAGCAGCTATGGGCAGTACTTC. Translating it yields CASSPPSSYGQYF.

The CDR3 DNA is TGTGCCAGCAGCCTAGGACTAGCGGGAGGGCATTCCTACGAGCAGTACTTC. It yields the protein CASSLGLAGGHSYEQYF. This chain connects TRBV5-4 to TRBJ2-7; TRBD2 agrees at 15 bases. J lost 1 base, V lost 4 bases, and 6 bases had no gene match. The V gene's germline CDR1 is SGHNT and CDR2 YYREEE (reference sequence). This CDR3 is 17 amino acids long.

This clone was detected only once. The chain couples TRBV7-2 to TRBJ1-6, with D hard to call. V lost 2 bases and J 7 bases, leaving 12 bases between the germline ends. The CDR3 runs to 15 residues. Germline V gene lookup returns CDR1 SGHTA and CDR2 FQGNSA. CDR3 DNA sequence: TGTGCCAGCAGCTTAAGGCCGGCAGTAAATTCACCCCTCCACTTT. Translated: CASSLRPAVNSPLHF.

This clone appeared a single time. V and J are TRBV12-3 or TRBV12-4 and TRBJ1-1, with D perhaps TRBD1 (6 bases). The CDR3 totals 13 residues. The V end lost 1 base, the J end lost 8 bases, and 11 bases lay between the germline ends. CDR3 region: CASSLGGTPEAFF. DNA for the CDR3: TGTGCCAGCAGTTTAGGTGGGACACCCGAAGCTTTCTTT.

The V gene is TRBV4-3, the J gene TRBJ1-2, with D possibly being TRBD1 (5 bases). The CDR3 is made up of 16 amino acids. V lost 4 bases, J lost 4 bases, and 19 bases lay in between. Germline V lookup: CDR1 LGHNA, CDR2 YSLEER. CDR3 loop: CASSLLAGTDSYGYTF. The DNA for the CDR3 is TGCGCCAGCAGCCTTCTCGCCGGGACGGATTCCTATGGCTACACCTTC.

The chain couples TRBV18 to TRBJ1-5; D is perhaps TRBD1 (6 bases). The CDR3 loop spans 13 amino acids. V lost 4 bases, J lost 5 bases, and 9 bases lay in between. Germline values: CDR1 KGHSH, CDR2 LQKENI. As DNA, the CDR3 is TGTGCCAGCTCACGGGACACATATCAGCCCCAGCATTTT. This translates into CASSRDTYQPQHF.

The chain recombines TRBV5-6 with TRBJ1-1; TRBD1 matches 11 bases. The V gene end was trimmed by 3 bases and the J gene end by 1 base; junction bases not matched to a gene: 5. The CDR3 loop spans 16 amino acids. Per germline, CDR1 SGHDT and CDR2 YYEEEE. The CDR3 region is CASSSGQGAWNTEAFF. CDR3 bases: TGTGCCAGCAGCTCCGGACAGGGGGCCTGGAACACTGAAGCTTTCTTT.

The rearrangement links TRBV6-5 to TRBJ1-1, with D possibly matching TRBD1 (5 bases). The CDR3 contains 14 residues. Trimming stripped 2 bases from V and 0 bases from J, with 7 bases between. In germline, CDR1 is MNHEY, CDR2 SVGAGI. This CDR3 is CASSYQGMNTEAFF. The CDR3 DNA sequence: TGTGCCAGCAGTTACCAGGGAATGAACACTGAAGCTTTCTTT.

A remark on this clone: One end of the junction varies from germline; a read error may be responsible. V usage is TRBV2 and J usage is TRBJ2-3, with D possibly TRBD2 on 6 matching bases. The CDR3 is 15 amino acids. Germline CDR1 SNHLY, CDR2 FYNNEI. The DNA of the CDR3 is TGTGCCAGCAGAGAAGGTGGGGGGTTTACAAATACGCAGTATTTT. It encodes CASREGGGFTNTQYF.

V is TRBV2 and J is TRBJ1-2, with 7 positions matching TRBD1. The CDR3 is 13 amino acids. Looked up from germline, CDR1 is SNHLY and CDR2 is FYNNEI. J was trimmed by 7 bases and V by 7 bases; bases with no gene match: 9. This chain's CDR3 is CASTREGAGGYTF. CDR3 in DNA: TGTGCCAGCACCCGAGAGGGGGCTGGTGGCTACACCTTC.

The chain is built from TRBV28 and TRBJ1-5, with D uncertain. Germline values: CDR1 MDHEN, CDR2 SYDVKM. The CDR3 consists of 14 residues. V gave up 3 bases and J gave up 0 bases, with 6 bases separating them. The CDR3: CASSFRSSNQPQHF. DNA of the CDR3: TGTGCCAGCAGTTTCCGGAGTAGCAATCAGCCCCAGCATTTT.

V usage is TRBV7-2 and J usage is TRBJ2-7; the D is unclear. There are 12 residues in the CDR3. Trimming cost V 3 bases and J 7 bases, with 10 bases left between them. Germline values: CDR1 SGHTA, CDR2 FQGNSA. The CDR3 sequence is CASSFSSSEQYF. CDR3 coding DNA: TGTGCCAGCAGCTTTAGTAGCTCGGAGCAGTACTTC.

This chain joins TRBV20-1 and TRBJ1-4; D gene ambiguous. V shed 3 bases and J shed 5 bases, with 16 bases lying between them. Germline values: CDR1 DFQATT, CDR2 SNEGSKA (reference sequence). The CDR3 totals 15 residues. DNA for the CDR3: TGCAGTGCTAGTAGGGAGCACCGAACAAATGAAAAACTGTTTTTT. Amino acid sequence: CSASREHRTNEKLFF.

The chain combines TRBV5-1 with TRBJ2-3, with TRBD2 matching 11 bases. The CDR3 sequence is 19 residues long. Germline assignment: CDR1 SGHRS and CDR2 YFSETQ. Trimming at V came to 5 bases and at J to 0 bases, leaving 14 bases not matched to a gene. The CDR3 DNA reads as TGCGCCAGCAGGGCCGCCGGGACTAGCGGCCTCAGAAGCACAGATACGCAGTATTTT. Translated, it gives CASRAAGTSGLRSTDTQYF.

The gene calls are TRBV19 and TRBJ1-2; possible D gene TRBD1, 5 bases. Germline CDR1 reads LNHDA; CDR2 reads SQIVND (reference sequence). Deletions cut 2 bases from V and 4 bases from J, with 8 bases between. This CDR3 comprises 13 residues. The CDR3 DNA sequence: TGTGCCAGTAGTATACAGGGACCCTATGGCTACACCTTC. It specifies CASSIQGPYGYTF.